The next 27 T cell receptor beta chains were all read from a single sample in a study of cytomegalovirus exposure and HLA in healthy donors. 13 Jbeta primers and 60 Vbeta primers were used for the PCR. Assay used: immunoSEQ multiplex PCR; TCRdb lists only in-frame clones, some missing. The sample has around 96,000 clones, around 60% seen once. Source material: PBMCs. Receptors were obtained from a man aged 55 to 70 in good health and CMV-seronegative.

This clone appeared a single time. The rearrangement uses TRBV13 and TRBJ2-7; 10 nucleotides line up with TRBD2. V was pared by 3 bases and J by 6 bases, with 14 bases of the junction left unmatched. This CDR3 is built from 17 residues. CDR1 PRHDT and CDR2 FYEKMQ come from the germline V gene (reference sequence). The CDR3: CASSFSQGLAGESEQYF. The CDR3 coding sequence is TGTGCCAGCAGCTTTTCCCAGGGGCTAGCGGGAGAGTCCGAGCAGTACTTC.

The chain links TRBV19 to TRBJ1-3, with 9 bases aligning to TRBD1. The CDR3 consists of 17 residues. V shed 3 bases and J 0 bases; nucleotides not matched to a gene: 6. Germline V gene data show CDR1 as LNHDA and CDR2 as SQIVND (reference sequence). CDR3 amino acids: CASSITGQGFSGNTIYF. In nucleotides, the CDR3 is TGTGCCAGTAGTATTACGGGACAGGGATTCTCTGGAAACACCATATATTTT.

Note on this clone: The junction does not match germline at one end; this may be a read error. The rearrangement links TRBV28 to TRBJ2-7; TRBD2 agrees at 7 bases. Germline CDR1 and CDR2: MDHEN and SYDVKM. The CDR3 length is 15 residues. The DNA for the CDR3 is TGTGCCTGCAGTTCCCTCTCCCTACTAGCGCACGAGCAGTACTTC. Its translation: CACSSLSLLAHEQYF.

This clone was detected once. This rearrangement joins TRBV27 to TRBJ2-2, with D maybe TRBD2 (6 bases). This CDR3 region has 12 residues. From germline, CDR1 is MNHEY and CDR2 SMNVEV (reference sequence). The V gene lost 8 bases and the J gene lost 6 bases, with 10 bases spanning the gap. The chain's CDR3 is CASGREAGELFF. CDR3 DNA sequence: TGTGCCAGCGGTAGGGAGGCCGGGGAGCTGTTTTTT.

The chain links TRBV5-1 to TRBJ2-3, with TRBD2 matching over 12 bases. The CDR3 has 18 amino acids. The germline gives CDR1 SGHRS, CDR2 YFSETQ. J was trimmed by 4 bases and V by 5 bases; bases with no gene match: 14. CDR3 nucleotides: TGCGCCAGCAGAATCTCACCAGGGGCTAGCGGGGGGGCAGATACGCAGTATTTT. Protein: CASRISPGASGGADTQYF.

The CDR3 DNA reads as TGTGCCAGCAGTTTATTGTCTGGCGGGATAATGGGCGGGAATGAGCAGTTCTTC. Translating it yields CASSLLSGGIMGGNEQFF. This chain connects TRBV27 to TRBJ2-1, with D perhaps TRBD2 (6 bases). Germline V gene sequence: CDR1 MNHEY, CDR2 SMNVEV (reference sequence). V gave up 1 base and J gave up 7 bases, with 23 bases separating them. The CDR3 length is 18 residues.

The CDR3 DNA reads TGTGCCAGCAGTCTTACAGGGAGACAAAGAGCTTTCTTT. Protein product: CASSLTGRQRAFF. The rearrangement joins TRBV7-9 to TRBJ1-1; tentatively, D is TRBD1 (6 bases). Germline V gene data show CDR1 as SEHNR and CDR2 as FQNEAQ (reference sequence). V was cut by 6 bases and J by 10 bases, with 18 bases left in between. This CDR3 spans 13 amino acids.

This clone was seen a handful of times. The genes are TRBV27 and TRBJ1-1; the D gene is possibly TRBD1 (5 bases). V lost 5 bases and J lost 5, with 21 bases in between. Germline CDR1 MNHEY, CDR2 SMNVEV (reference sequence). The CDR3 loop spans 16 amino acids. DNA of the CDR3: TGTGCCAGCAGTCCAACCCCTGACAAAAGGGGAACTGAAGCTTTCTTT. Translated: CASSPTPDKRGTEAFF.

The chain employs TRBV7-5 and TRBJ2-1; the table names TRBD2, a call not compared with the DNA. TRBV7-5 is noted as a pseudogene. The CDR3 has 16 amino acids. As DNA, the CDR3 is TGTGTCAGAAGCCACAAATCCGGGACTACATACAATGAGCAGTTCTTC. This translates into CVRSHKSGTTYNEQFF.

The V and J genes are TRBV30 and TRBJ1-6; D is possibly TRBD1 (6 bases). Trimming left V 1 base short and J 6 bases short, with 13 bases between. Germline CDR1 GTSNPN, CDR2 SVGIG (reference sequence). CDR3 length: 15 amino acids. CDR3 bases: TGTGCCTGGAGTGGCCTGGGGGCGCGTAATTCACCCCTCCACTTT. Its protein is CAWSGLGARNSPLHF.

The chain is built from TRBV7-6 and TRBJ2-2, with 11 positions matching TRBD1. The CDR3 contains 19 residues. Germline CDR1 and CDR2: SGHVS and FNYEAQ. V was pared by 1 base and J by 3 bases, with 10 bases of the junction left unmatched. In nucleotides, the CDR3 is TGTGCCAGCAGCTTAGAGGGCTCCTGGACAGGGGGCGACACCGGGGAGCTGTTTTTT. Its protein product is CASSLEGSWTGGDTGELFF.

The chain carries TRBV7-2 and TRBJ2-6; 7 bases are a match to TRBD1. Germline assignment: CDR1 SGHTA and CDR2 FQGNSA. CDR3 length: 17 amino acids. V lost 1 base to trimming and J lost 1 base; unmatched junction nucleotides: 4. CDR3 residues: CASSLVSGGSGANVLTF. The DNA for the CDR3 is TGTGCCAGCAGCTTAGTGTCAGGGGGATCTGGGGCCAACGTCCTGACTTTC.

The chain recombines TRBV11-2 with TRBJ1-4, with D possibly being TRBD1 (6 bases). V was shortened by 5 bases and J by 12 bases, with 19 bases between the two germline ends. CDR3 size: 14 residues. Germline V gene data show CDR1 as SGHAT and CDR2 as FQNNGV. CDR3 nucleotide sequence: TGTGCCAGCAGCCCGCGGGAGGGGGGACGAGAACTGTTTTTT. Translated, it gives CASSPREGGRELFF.

The chain uses TRBV28 and TRBJ2-5, with D possibly TRBD1 on 6 matching bases. The J call could be wrong; TRBJ2-7 is a better fit for the DNA end. The CDR3 loop spans 15 amino acids. Germline CDR1 is MDHEN and CDR2 is SYDVKM. The CDR3 DNA sequence: TGTGCCAGCAGTATCCCGGGACACAACTTCTACGAGCAGTACTTC. Translated: CASSIPGHNFYEQYF.

The chain employs TRBV6-1 and TRBJ1-2; 11 bases match TRBD1. The CDR3 covers 15 residues. Trimming took 6 bases from V and 1 from J; bases not matched to a gene: 4. Looked up from germline, CDR1 is MNHNS and CDR2 is SASEGT. The CDR3 reads CASRGQGAFNYGYTF. Written as DNA, the CDR3 is TGTGCCAGCAGAGGACAGGGGGCTTTTAACTATGGCTACACCTTC.

The rearrangement links TRBV5-4 to TRBJ1-2, with TRBD1 matching over 10 bases. The CDR3 is made up of 18 amino acids. Germline CDR1 is SGHNT and CDR2 is YYREEE (reference sequence). V gave up 3 bases and J gave up 6 bases; unmatched junction bases: 17. The CDR3 DNA reads TGTGCCAGCAGCTCTAAGGGAGGGACAGGGGACCTCAGCGATGGCTACACCTTC. Residues: CASSSKGGTGDLSDGYTF.

Here the CDR3 reads CASKTRQGASTDTQYF. The CDR3, as DNA: TGTGCCAGTAAAACCCGACAGGGGGCATCCACAGATACGCAGTATTTT. The chain joins TRBV19 to TRBJ2-3, with TRBD1 matching 10 bases. The germline gives CDR1 LNHDA, CDR2 SQIVND (reference sequence). Trimming cost V 7 bases and J 2 bases; bases outside gene matches: 9. The CDR3 length is 16 residues.

V and J are TRBV11-2 and TRBJ2-7; D is unclear. V lost 1 base, J lost 3 bases, and 7 bases lay in between. The germline V gene has CDR1 SGHAT and CDR2 FQNNGV. This CDR3 region has 13 residues. In nucleotides, the CDR3 is TGTGCCAGCAGCTTAGGCCACAGCTACGAGCAGTACTTC. Translated, it gives CASSLGHSYEQYF.

This chain joins TRBV5-1 and TRBJ1-2, with TRBD1 as a possible D gene (6 bases). The germline V gene encodes CDR1 SGHRS and CDR2 YFSETQ. Deletions cut 2 bases from V and 4 bases from J, with 15 bases between. This CDR3 has 15 residues. CDR3 in DNA: TGCGCCAGCAGCTTAGCAGGACAGCCCTCCTATGGCTACACCTTC. Translation gives CASSLAGQPSYGYTF.

This clone has a handful of counts. V and J are TRBV5-1 and TRBJ2-5, with D possibly matching TRBD2 (6 bases). V lost 4 bases, J lost 3 bases, and 19 bases lay in between. Germline assignment: CDR1 SGHRS and CDR2 YFSETQ. The CDR3 is made up of 16 amino acids. The CDR3 bases are TGCGCCAGCAGCATCACACCGGGAGTCAGTAAAGAGACCCAGTACTTC. Its protein product is CASSITPGVSKETQYF.

The table lists this clone with a few counts. V usage is TRBV9 and J usage is TRBJ1-1; 7 bases line up with TRBD1. The CDR3 loop spans 15 amino acids. The trim removed 0 bases at V and 4 bases at J, leaving 6 bases unmatched. Germline CDR1 reads SGDLS; CDR2 reads YYNGEE. CDR3 region: CASSVEGALGTEAFF. The CDR3 DNA is TGTGCCAGCAGCGTAGAGGGGGCGCTGGGCACTGAAGCTTTCTTT.

The table lists this clone with a few counts. The chain employs TRBV5-1 and TRBJ1-2, with 8 bases that match TRBD1. The V gene's germline CDR1 is SGHRS and CDR2 YFSETQ. V shed 1 base, J shed 3 bases, and the junction held 5 bases outside the gene matches. CDR3 length: 15 amino acids. This CDR3 is CASSLFNRGDYGYTF. In nucleotides, the CDR3 is TGCGCCAGCAGCTTGTTTAACAGGGGGGACTATGGCTACACCTTC.

The chain combines TRBV5-4 with TRBJ2-5, with 7 bases fitting TRBD2. CDR3 size: 16 residues. V lost 3 bases to trimming and J lost 5 bases; unmatched junction nucleotides: 13. Per the germline V gene, CDR1 is SGHNT and CDR2 is YYREEE (reference sequence). The DNA of the CDR3 is TGTGCCAGCAGCTCTCCGGCGGGCGGGGGTGGGGAGACCCAGTACTTC. Translating gives CASSSPAGGGGETQYF.

The chain has TRBV5-1 and TRBJ1-2, with D possibly being TRBD1 (5 bases). The V end lost 2 bases, the J end lost 4 bases, and 12 bases lay between the germline ends. CDR3 length equals 14 residues. Germline lookup yields CDR1 SGHRS and CDR2 YFSETQ. The CDR3 region is CASSFNQGTYGYTF. CDR3 nucleotide sequence: TGCGCCAGCAGCTTTAATCAGGGTACCTATGGCTACACCTTC. Full variable domain (missing parts from reference TRBV5-1 and TRBJ1-2): KAGVTQTPRYLIKTRGQQVTLSCSPISGHRSVSWYQQTPGQGLQFLFEYFSETQRNKGNFPGRFSGRQFSNSRSEMNVSTLELGDSALYLCASSFNQGTYGYTFGSGTRLTVV.

This clone was counted a single time. The rearrangement joins TRBV5-1 to TRBJ1-1, with 8 positions matching TRBD1. Germline values: CDR1 SGHRS, CDR2 YFSETQ. Trimming cost V 0 bases and J 5 bases; bases outside gene matches: 6. CDR3 length: 15 amino acids. The CDR3 nucleotides read TGCGCCAGCAGCTTGGTTGGCAGGGGGCAAACTGAAGCTTTCTTT. Protein: CASSLVGRGQTEAFF.

Only a few counts were recorded for this clone. The chain is built from TRBV30 and TRBJ1-6; weak D call: TRBD1 (6 bases). There are 16 residues in the CDR3. V lost 3 bases, J lost 0 bases, and 12 bases lay in between. Germline assignment: CDR1 GTSNPN and CDR2 SVGIG (reference sequence). In DNA form, the CDR3 reads TGTGCCTGGAGGGGGACACCGAGCTCCTATAATTCACCCCTCCACTTT. This translates into CAWRGTPSSYNSPLHF.

The gene calls are TRBV27 and TRBJ2-1; 10 nucleotides agree with TRBD2. J was trimmed by 4 bases and V by 2 bases; bases with no gene match: 11. The CDR3 is 18 residues long. Germline loops: CDR1 MNHEY, CDR2 SMNVEV (reference sequence). The chain's CDR3 is CASSLLRGAGGNYNEQFF. The DNA for the CDR3 is TGTGCCAGCAGTTTACTCAGAGGAGCGGGGGGGAATTACAATGAGCAGTTCTTC.